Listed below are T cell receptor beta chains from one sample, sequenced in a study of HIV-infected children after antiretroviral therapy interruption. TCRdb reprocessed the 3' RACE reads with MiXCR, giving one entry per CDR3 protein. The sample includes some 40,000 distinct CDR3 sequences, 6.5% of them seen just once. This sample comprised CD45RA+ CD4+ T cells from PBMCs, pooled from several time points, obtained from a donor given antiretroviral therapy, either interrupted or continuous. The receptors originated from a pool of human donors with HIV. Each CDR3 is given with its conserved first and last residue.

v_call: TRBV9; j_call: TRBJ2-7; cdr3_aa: CASSFISSYEQYF
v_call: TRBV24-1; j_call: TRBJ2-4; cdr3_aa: CATAQGNIQYF
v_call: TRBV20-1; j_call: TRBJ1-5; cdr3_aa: CSAQLSNQPQHF
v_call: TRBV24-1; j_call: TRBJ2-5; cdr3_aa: CATSDLRTGGWETQYF
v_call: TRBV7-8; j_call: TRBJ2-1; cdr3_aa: CASSKDTGNVNEQFF
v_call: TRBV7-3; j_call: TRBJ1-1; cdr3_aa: CASSFGGTNTEAFF
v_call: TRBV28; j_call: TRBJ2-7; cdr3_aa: CASRFPPYEQYF
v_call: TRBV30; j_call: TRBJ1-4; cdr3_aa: CAWSRDRVSNERLFF
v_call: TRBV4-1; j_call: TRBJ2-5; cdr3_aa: CASSQRGDRGISGVQETQYF
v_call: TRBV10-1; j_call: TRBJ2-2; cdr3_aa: CARSEGREVTGELFF
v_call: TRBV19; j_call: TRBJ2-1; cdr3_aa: CASTQADSSYNEQFF
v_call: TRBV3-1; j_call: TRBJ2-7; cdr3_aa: CASSQVGTGTYEQYF
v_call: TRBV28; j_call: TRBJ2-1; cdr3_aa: CASSPLLLANNEQFF
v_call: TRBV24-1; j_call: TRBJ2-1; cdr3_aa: CANQGLVKVNEQFF
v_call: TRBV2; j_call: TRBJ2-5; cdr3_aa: CASTSGTSVSKTQYF
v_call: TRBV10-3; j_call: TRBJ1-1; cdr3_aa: CAISDRAGDTEAFF
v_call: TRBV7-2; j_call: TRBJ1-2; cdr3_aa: CASSFLDAPYGYTF
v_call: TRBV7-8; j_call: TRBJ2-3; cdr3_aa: CASSLMENTDTQYF
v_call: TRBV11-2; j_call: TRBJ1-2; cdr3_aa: CASSSTMYGYTF
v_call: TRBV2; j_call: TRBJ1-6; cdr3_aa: CASSARDLDPPLHF
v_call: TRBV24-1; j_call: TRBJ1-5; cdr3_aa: CATSVGGFGPQHF
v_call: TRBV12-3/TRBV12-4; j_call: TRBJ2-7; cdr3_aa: CASSLHSLEQYF
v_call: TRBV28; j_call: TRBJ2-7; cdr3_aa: CASSPGQKIYEQYF
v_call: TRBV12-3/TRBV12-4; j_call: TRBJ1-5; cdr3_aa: CASSRSLLNQPQHF
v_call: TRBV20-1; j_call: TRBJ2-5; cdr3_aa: CSATYGGAKETQYF
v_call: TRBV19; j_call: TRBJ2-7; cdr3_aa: CASSRWTSGGPDYEQYF
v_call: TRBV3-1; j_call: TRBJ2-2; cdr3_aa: CASSQGSSGIVGELFF
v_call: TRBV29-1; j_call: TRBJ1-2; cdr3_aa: CSVGLGDYGYTF
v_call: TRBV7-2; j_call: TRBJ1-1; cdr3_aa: CASRYAGTTSGAFF
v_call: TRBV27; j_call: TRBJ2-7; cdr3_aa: CASSPQGPWYYEQYF
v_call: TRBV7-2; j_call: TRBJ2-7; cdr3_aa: CASRRDRANEQYF
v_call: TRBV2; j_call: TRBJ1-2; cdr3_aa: CASSVGGAYGYTF
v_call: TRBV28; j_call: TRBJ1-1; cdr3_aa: CASSPSPGHNPMNTEAFF
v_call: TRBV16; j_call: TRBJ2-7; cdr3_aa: CASSQDTYEQYF
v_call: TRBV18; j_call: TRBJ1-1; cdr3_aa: CASSRTGPMNTEAFF
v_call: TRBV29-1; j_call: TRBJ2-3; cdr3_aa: CSVDQVDTQYF
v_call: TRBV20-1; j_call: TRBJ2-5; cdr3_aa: CSASCPVAGSRETQYF
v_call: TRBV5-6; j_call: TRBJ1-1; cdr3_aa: CASSSGPGGTEAFF
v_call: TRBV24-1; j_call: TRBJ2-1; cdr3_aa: CATAWASGGYNEQFF
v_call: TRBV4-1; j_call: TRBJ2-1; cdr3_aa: CASSQPLDEQFF
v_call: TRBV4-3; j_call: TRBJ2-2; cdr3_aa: CASSQYFGGATGTGELFF
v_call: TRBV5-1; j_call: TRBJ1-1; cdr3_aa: CASSQDSSGRNTEAFF
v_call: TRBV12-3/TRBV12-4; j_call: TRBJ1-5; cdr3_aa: CASSLVPQGGQPQHF
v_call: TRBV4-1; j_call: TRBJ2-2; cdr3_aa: CASSQDPLSLAGGRRFTGELFF
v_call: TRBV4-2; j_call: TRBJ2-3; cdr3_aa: CASSQGQGAETLYF
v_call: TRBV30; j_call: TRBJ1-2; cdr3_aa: CAWSLRGTNSDYTF
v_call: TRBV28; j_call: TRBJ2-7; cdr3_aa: CASSATGTGNYEQYF
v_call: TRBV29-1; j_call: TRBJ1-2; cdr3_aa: CSTHEGGYTF
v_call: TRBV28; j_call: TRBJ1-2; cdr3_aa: CASHRDRVFGYTF
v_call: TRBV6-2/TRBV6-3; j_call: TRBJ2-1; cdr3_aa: CASSQGLARPEQFF
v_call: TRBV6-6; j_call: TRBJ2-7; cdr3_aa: CASSPPGHSSYEQYF
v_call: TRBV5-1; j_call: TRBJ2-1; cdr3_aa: CASSPVPGLGNEQFF
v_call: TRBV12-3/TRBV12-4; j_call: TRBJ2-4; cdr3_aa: CASSLRWLAKNIQYF
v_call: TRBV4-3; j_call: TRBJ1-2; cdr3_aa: CASSQEYPEVYYGYTF